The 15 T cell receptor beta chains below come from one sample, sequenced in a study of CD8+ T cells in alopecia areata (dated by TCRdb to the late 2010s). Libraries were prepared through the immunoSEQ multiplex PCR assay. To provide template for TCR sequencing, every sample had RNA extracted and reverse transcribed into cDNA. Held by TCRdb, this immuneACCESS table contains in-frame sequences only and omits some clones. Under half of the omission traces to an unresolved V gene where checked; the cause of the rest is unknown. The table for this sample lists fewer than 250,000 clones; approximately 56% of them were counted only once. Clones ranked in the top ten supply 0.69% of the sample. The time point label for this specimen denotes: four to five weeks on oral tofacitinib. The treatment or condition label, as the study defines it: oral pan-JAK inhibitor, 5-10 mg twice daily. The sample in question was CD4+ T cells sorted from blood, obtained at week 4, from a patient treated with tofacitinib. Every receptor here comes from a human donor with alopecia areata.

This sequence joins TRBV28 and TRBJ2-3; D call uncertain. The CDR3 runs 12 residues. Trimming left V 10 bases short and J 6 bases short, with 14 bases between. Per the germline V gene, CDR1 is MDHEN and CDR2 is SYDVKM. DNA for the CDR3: TGTGCCACCAGCTCCGCCCGCGATACGCAGTATTTT. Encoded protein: CATSSARDTQYF.

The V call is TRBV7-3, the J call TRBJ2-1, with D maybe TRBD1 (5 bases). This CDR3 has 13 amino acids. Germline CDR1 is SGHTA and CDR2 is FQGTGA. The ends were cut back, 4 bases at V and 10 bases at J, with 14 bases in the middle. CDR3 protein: CASSSSPSGEQFF. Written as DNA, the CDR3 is TGTGCCAGCAGCTCGTCGCCCTCAGGGGAGCAGTTCTTC.

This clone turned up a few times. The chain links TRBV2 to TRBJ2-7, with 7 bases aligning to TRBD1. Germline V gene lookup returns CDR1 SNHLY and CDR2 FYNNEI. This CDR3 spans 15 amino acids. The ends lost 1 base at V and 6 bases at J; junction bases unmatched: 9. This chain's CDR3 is CASSEGEDRWSEQYF. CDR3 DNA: TGTGCCAGCAGTGAAGGAGAGGACAGGTGGTCCGAGCAGTACTTC.

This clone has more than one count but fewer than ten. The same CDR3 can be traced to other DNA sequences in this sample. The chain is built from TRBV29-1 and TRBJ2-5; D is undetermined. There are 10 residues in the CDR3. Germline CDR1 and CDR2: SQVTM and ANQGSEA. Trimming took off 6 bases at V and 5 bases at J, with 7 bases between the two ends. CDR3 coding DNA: TGCAGCGTATCGGTGGAGACCCAGTACTTC. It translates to CSVSVETQYF.

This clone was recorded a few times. The CDR3, as DNA: TGTGCCAGCAGTCCGTCGGACAGAGTCTACGAGCAGTACTTC. This encodes CASSPSDRVYEQYF. V is TRBV28 and J is TRBJ2-7, with D possibly matching TRBD1 (6 bases). From germline, CDR1 is MDHEN and CDR2 SYDVKM. V was trimmed by 5 bases and J by 3 bases, leaving 14 bases between them. This CDR3 has 14 amino acids.

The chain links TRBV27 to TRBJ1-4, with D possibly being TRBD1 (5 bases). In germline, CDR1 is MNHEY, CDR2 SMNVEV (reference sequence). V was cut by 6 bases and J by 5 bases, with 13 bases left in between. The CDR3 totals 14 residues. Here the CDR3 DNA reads TGTGCCAGCAGCCGGGACGCAGGCAATGAAAAACTGTTTTTT. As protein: CASSRDAGNEKLFF.

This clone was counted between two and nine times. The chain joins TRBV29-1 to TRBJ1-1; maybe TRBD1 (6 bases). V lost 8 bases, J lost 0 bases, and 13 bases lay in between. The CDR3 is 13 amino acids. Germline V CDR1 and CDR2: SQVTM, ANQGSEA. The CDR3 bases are TGCAGCACTCACAGGGAAATGAACACTGAAGCTTTCTTT. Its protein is CSTHREMNTEAFF. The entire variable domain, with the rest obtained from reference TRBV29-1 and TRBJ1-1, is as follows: SAVISQKPSRDICQRGTSLTIQCQVDSQVTMMFWYRQQPGQSLTLIATANQGSEATYESGFVIDKFPISRPNLTFSTLTVSNMSPEDSSIYLCSTHREMNTEAFFGQGTRLTVV.

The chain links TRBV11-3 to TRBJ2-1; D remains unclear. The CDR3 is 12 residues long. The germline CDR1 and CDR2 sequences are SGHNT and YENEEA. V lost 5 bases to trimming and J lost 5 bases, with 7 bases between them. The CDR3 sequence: CASSPGNNEQFF. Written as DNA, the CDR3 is TGTGCCAGCAGCCCCGGTAACAATGAGCAGTTCTTC.

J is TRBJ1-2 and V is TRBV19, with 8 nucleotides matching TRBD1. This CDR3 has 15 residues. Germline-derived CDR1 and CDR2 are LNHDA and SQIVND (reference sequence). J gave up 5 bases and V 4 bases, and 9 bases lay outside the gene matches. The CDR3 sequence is CASSTTWQGAYGYTF. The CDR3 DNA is TGTGCCAGTAGTACAACCTGGCAGGGGGCATATGGCTACACCTTC.

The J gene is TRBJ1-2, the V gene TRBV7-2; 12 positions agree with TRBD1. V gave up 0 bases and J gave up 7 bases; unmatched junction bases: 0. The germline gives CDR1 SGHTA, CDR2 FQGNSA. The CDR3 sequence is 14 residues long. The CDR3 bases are TGTGCCAGCAGCTTAGCGGGACAGGGGGCTGGCTACACCTTC. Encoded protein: CASSLAGQGAGYTF.

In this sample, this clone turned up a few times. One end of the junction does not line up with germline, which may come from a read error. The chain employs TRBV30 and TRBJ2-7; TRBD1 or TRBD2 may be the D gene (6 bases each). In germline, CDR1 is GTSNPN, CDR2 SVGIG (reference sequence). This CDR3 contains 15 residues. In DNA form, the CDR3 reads TGTGCCTGGAAGGAGGGGTACAGGGTCTCCGACGAGCAGTACTTC. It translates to CAWKEGYRVSDEQYF.

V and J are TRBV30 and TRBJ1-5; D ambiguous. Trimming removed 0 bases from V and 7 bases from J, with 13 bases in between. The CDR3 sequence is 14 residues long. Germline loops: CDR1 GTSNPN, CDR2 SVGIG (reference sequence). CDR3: CAWSVMGPGQPQHF. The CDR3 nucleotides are TGTGCCTGGAGTGTGATGGGCCCCGGGCAGCCCCAGCATTTT. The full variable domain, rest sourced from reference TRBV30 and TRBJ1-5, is SQTIHQWPATLVQPVGSPLSLECTVEGTSNPNLYWYRQAAGRGLQLLFYSVGIGQISSEVPQNLSASRPQDRQFILSSKKLLLSDSGFYLCAWSVMGPGQPQHFGDGTRLSIL.

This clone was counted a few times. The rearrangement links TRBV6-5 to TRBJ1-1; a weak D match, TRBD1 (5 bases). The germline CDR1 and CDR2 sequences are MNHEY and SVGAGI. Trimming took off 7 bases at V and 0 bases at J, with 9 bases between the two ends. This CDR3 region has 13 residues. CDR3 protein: CASKGLMNTEAFF. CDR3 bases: TGTGCCAGCAAGGGGTTAATGAACACTGAAGCTTTCTTT.

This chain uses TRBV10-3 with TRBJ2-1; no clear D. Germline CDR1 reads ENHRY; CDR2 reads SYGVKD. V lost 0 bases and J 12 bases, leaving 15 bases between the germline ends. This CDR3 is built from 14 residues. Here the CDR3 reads CAISESPDVGGQFF. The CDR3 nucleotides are TGTGCCATCAGTGAGTCACCGGACGTGGGCGGGCAGTTCTTC.

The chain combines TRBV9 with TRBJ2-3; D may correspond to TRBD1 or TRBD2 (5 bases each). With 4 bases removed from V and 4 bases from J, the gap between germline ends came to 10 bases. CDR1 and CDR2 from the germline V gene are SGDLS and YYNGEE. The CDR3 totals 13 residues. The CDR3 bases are TGTGCCAGCAGCTTGGGACCATCAGATACGCAGTATTTT. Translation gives CASSLGPSDTQYF.